These 21 T cell receptor beta chains share one sample of origin, sequenced in a study of T-cell reconstitution after alpha-beta-depleted transplantation in children. This sample's TCRbeta library carried unique molecular identifier barcodes. TCRdb reprocessed the PCR reads via MiXCR and lists one record per CDR3 protein. The top ten hold around 43% of the sample, which has 300,000 to 350,000 distinct CDR3 sequences, around 15% seen once. This sample comprised PBMCs, mostly from graft donor cells, obtained 360 days after TCRalphabeta/CD19-depleted stem cell transplant. The receptors shown here come from a male patient between 2 and 9 years old who had a stem cell transplant for acute lymphoblastic leukemia, so the T cells may come from the graft donor.

The V and J genes are TRBV20-1 and TRBJ2-7; 9 nucleotides match TRBD2. Germline lookup yields CDR1 DFQATT and CDR2 SNEGSKA (reference sequence). V lost 6 bases and J lost 2; bases outside the gene matches: 5. This CDR3 spans 13 amino acids. Here the CDR3 reads CSAHSGSPYEQYF. In DNA form, the CDR3 reads TGCAGTGCCCATAGCGGGAGTCCCTACGAGCAGTACTTC.

CDR3 loop: CATSRDPTGSYGYTF. The DNA of the CDR3 is TGTGCCACCAGCAGAGATCCCACCGGCTCCTATGGCTACACCTTC. The V call is TRBV15, the J call TRBJ1-2; D remains ambiguous. V was shortened by 0 bases and J by 4 bases, with 12 bases between the two germline ends. The CDR3 runs to 15 residues. Per germline, CDR1 LNHNV and CDR2 YYDKDF (reference sequence).

The rearrangement joins TRBV12-3 or TRBV12-4 to TRBJ2-4, with a tentative D call TRBD1 (5 bases). The CDR3 sequence is 15 residues long. Trimming took off 1 base at V and 8 bases at J, with 15 bases between the two ends. CDR3 amino acids: CASSLGLQGLDIQYF. DNA of the CDR3: TGTGCCAGCAGTTTAGGGCTGCAGGGCTTGGACATTCAGTACTTC.

This clonotype was seen a handful of times. V usage is TRBV5-1 and J usage is TRBJ2-5, with D tentatively TRBD2 (5 bases). The CDR3 contains 15 residues. CDR1 is SGHRS, CDR2 YFSETQ, per germline. V lost 0 bases, J lost 5 bases, and 14 bases lay in between. The CDR3 reads CASSLGSASRETQYF. CDR3 nucleotide sequence: TGCGCCAGCAGCTTGGGTTCGGCTAGCAGGGAGACCCAGTACTTC.

The chain uses TRBV6-1 and TRBJ2-3; 8 bases fit TRBD2. This CDR3 is 18 amino acids long. J was trimmed by 3 bases and V by 1 base; bases with no gene match: 12. CDR1 and CDR2 (germline): MNHNS, SASEGT. CDR3 sequence (DNA): TGTGCCAGCAGTGAAGGGGATGTAGCGGGGAGGGAGACAGATACGCAGTATTTT. Encoded protein: CASSEGDVAGRETDTQYF.

V is TRBV4-2 and J is TRBJ2-2; D call uncertain. The germline V gene encodes CDR1 LGHNA and CDR2 YNFKEQ. The CDR3 covers 15 residues. Deletions cut 0 bases from V and 3 bases from J, with 8 bases between. CDR3 sequence (DNA): TGTGCCAGCAGCCAAGAGGGCGAGTACACCGGGGAGCTGTTTTTT. Translation: CASSQEGEYTGELFF.

This chain uses TRBV9 with TRBJ2-7; D remains unclear. CDR3 length equals 15 residues. Trimming removed 0 bases from V and 3 bases from J, with 13 bases in between. Germline V lookup: CDR1 SGDLS, CDR2 YYNGEE. In DNA form, the CDR3 reads TGTGCCAGCAGCGTAGATTATGGGCGGTTCTACGAGCAGTACTTC. This gives the protein CASSVDYGRFYEQYF.

This clonotype was detected a few times. The rearrangement joins TRBV29-1 to TRBJ2-1, with D tentatively TRBD2 (6 bases). The germline gives CDR1 SQVTM, CDR2 ANQGSEA. The CDR3 spans 17 residues. Deletions cut 6 bases from V and 5 bases from J, with 26 bases between. CDR3 region: CSVSPLLLAEVNNEQFF. DNA for the CDR3: TGCAGCGTGTCACCCCTCCTTTTAGCGGAGGTTAACAATGAGCAGTTCTTC.

This clonotype was found many times. The V gene is TRBV20-1, the J gene TRBJ2-7; 7 positions agree with TRBD1. With 2 bases clipped from V and 2 bases from J, the junction kept 6 bases outside the gene matches. Germline-derived CDR1 and CDR2 are DFQATT and SNEGSKA (reference sequence). The CDR3 has 14 residues. The CDR3 DNA follows: TGCAGTGCTAGAAATTCAGGGGGAGCCTACGAGCAGTACTTC. Translated, it gives CSARNSGGAYEQYF.

This clonotype was observed a few times. Its ends do not fully match the called genes, so a read error is possible. The rearrangement joins TRBV11-2 to TRBJ2-3; D is possibly TRBD1 (6 bases). Germline lookup yields CDR1 SGHAT and CDR2 FQNNGV. The CDR3 is made up of 19 amino acids. The CDR3 DNA follows: TGTCCCAGCAGCTTAAGGGGGAGTTGGAGCTACCAGATGACAGATACGCAGTATTTT. Its protein is CPSSLRGSWSYQMTDTQYF.

This clonotype occurred many times. This sequence joins TRBV7-9 and TRBJ2-1; tentative D call: TRBD1 (6 bases). Per the germline V gene, CDR1 is SEHNR and CDR2 is FQNEAQ (reference sequence). The V gene lost 4 bases and the J gene lost 0 bases, with 13 bases spanning the gap. The CDR3 sequence is 16 residues long. The DNA for the CDR3 is TGTGCCAGCAGCTCCACAGGGCCCAGCTCCTACAATGAGCAGTTCTTC. It yields the protein CASSSTGPSSYNEQFF. The full variable domain, with the rest looked up from reference TRBV7-9 and TRBJ2-1, is DTGVSQNPRHKITKRGQNVTFRCDPISEHNRLYWYRQTLGQGPEFLTYFQNEAQLEKSRLLSDRFSAERPKGSFSTLEIQRTEQGDSAMYLCASSSTGPSSYNEQFFGPGTRLTVL.

This clonotype came up a few times. This rearrangement joins TRBV4-3 to TRBJ2-3; tentatively, D is TRBD2 (6 bases). The germline gives CDR1 LGHNA, CDR2 YSLEER. Between the trimmed V and J ends, which lost 4 bases and 2 bases, there was a span of 13 bases. This CDR3 is built from 15 residues. The CDR3 DNA follows: TGCGCCAGCAGCCTGGGACTCCCCCACACAGATACGCAGTATTTT. Its protein product is CASSLGLPHTDTQYF.

V and J are TRBV5-1 and TRBJ2-2; D is undetermined. The ends were cut back, 0 bases at V and 8 bases at J, with 8 bases in the middle. CDR3 length equals 13 residues. Germline V CDR1 and CDR2: SGHRS, YFSETQ. For the CDR3, the DNA is TGCGCCAGCAGCTTGGAGATAGGAGGGGAGCTGTTTTTT. Its translation is CASSLEIGGELFF.

This chain uses TRBV5-1 with TRBJ2-2; D is ambiguous. This CDR3 has 16 residues. Trimming pared 4 bases from V and 7 bases from J, leaving 20 bases between. Germline V gives CDR1 SGHRS, CDR2 YFSETQ. CDR3 in amino acids: CASSLGRQPTIGELFF. DNA of the CDR3: TGCGCCAGCAGCCTCGGCCGTCAGCCTACGATCGGGGAGCTGTTTTTT. The variable domain in full, completed from reference TRBV5-1 and TRBJ2-2, reads KAGVTQTPRYLIKTRGQQVTLSCSPISGHRSVSWYQQTPGQGLQFLFEYFSETQRNKGNFPGRFSGRQFSNSRSEMNVSTLELGDSALYLCASSLGRQPTIGELFFGEGSRLTVL.

This clonotype has just a few counts. The rearrangement uses TRBV6-2 or TRBV6-3 and TRBJ1-6, with D maybe TRBD1 (6 bases). CDR3 length: 17 amino acids. Trimming stripped 1 base from V and 4 bases from J, with 14 bases between. Germline V lookup: CDR1 MNHEY, CDR2 SVGEGT. The CDR3 loop reads CASSYFPDSSYNSPLHF. The CDR3 nucleotides are TGTGCCAGCAGTTACTTCCCGGACAGCAGTTATAATTCACCCCTCCACTTT.

The V call is TRBV15, the J call TRBJ2-7, with D possibly TRBD1 on 5 matching bases. Germline CDR1 reads LNHNV; CDR2 reads YYDKDF (reference sequence). This CDR3 is built from 15 residues. V dropped 0 bases and J dropped 2 bases, with 11 bases sitting between them. Here the CDR3 reads CATSRDLTETYEQYF. The CDR3 coding sequence is TGTGCCACCAGCAGAGACCTGACAGAGACCTACGAGCAGTACTTC.

With regard to this clonotype: A much larger clone lies a single base off, so this may be a read error. V and J are TRBV29-1 and TRBJ2-7, with 9 nucleotides matching TRBD2. After removal of 5 bases from V and 4 bases from J, the junction contained 6 bases not matched to a gene. Germline CDR1 and CDR2: SQVTM and ANQGSEA. This CDR3 has 13 amino acids. This chain's CDR3 is CSVRSSGGYEQYF. The CDR3 nucleotides read TGCAGCGTTCGGAGTAGCGGGGGTTACGAGCAGTACTTC.

The chain uses TRBV6-2 or TRBV6-3 and TRBJ2-1, with 14 nucleotides matching TRBD2. V shed 2 bases and J 8 bases; nucleotides not matched to a gene: 5. This CDR3 region has 16 residues. Germline V lookup: CDR1 MNHEY, CDR2 SVGEGT. As DNA, the CDR3 is TGTGCCAGCAGTTACCGGGGACTAGCGGGAGTCGATGAGCAGTTCTTC. This translates into CASSYRGLAGVDEQFF.

The chain recombines TRBV5-6 with TRBJ2-1; D is tentatively TRBD1 or TRBD2 (5 bases each). The CDR3 length is 16 residues. Germline V gene lookup returns CDR1 SGHDT and CDR2 YYEEEE. The ends were cut back, 4 bases at V and 7 bases at J, with 21 bases in the middle. The CDR3 region is CASSPNLRRGVNEQFF. CDR3 nucleotide sequence: TGTGCCAGCAGCCCAAATCTACGACGAGGGGTTAATGAGCAGTTCTTC.

This clonotype was picked up a small number of times. The chain uses TRBV20-1 and TRBJ2-7; no definite D call. The CDR3 runs 13 residues. Deletions cut 0 bases from V and 0 bases from J, with 6 bases between. Germline assignment: CDR1 DFQATT and CDR2 SNEGSKA (reference sequence). The CDR3 region has the DNA TGCAGTGCTAGAGACCTGAGCTCCTACGAGCAGTACTTC. It encodes CSARDLSSYEQYF.

The chain has TRBV25-1 and TRBJ1-2; 11 bases agree with TRBD1. Germline V lookup: CDR1 MGHDK, CDR2 SYGVNS. Trimming at V came to 3 bases and at J to 0 bases, leaving 9 bases not matched to a gene. CDR3 length equals 18 residues. The DNA of the CDR3 is TGTGCCAGCAGTGACTGGCCGGGACAGGGGGGAACTAACTATGGCTACACCTTC. Its protein is CASSDWPGQGGTNYGYTF.